This TCR beta chain originates from a study of cytomegalovirus exposure and HLA in healthy donors. On the study more broadly: Most donors, roughly 82% of approximately 400 genotyped, fell in the Caucasian-associated ancestry cluster. Study-wide results and caveats: According to the study, 160 or so TCR beta chains were cytomegalovirus-associated. A later analysis linked a missense DCLRE1C variant to TCR beta V- and J-gene trimming.

The PCR ran on 60 Vbeta and 13 Jbeta primers. Assay: immunoSEQ multiplex PCR; the TCRdb copy retains only in-frame clones and omits some. The sample holds roughly 110,000 clones, more than 65% seen once. V was pared by 5 bases and J by 6 bases, with 13 bases between. CDR1 is MDHEN, CDR2 SYDVKM, per germline. The CDR3 totals 13 residues. This clone was counted between two and nine times. Antigen unknown. The sample consisted of PBMCs. V and J are TRBV28 and TRBJ1-2, with D perhaps TRBD1 (5 bases). The receptor's source is a woman aged 45-59 years in good health and CMV-seropositive. The chain's CDR3 is CASSRGGTDGYTF. CDR3 sequence (DNA): TGTGCCAGCAGTCGGGGGGGGACGGATGGCTACACCTTC.